Listed below are T cell receptor beta chains from one sample, sequenced in a study of blood T cell repertoires in COVID-19. Only in-frame clones appear in the TCRdb table, and some are missing; sequencing was by immunoSEQ multiplex PCR. The sample lists roughly 150,000 clones; around 79% were seen once. The specimen was PBMCs or T cells enriched from blood (not recorded which). The receptors were gathered from a woman aged 70-85 years in a cohort exposed to, infected with or recovered from COVID-19 (not recorded which). Both conserved end residues are part of each CDR3. Fields, in order: CDR3 DNA, CDR3 protein, D gene, clone size, CDR3 length, J gene, V gene. A D gene is named only where the DNA matches it firmly. The size field is filled for only some rows; it gives once, few, many or a size class.

TGCGCCAGCAGCCGAGGACAGCAGACCTATGAAAAACTGTTTTTT	CASSRGQQTYEKLFF	NA	NA	15	TRBJ1-4	TRBV5-1
TGTGCCAGTAGTAAACAGGGGGCGAGGGGCTACACCTTC	CASSKQGARGYTF	TRBD1	NA	13	TRBJ1-2	TRBV19
TGTGCCTGGAGTCCTCTAGCGGGGGACTACAATGAGCAGTTCTTC	CAWSPLAGDYNEQFF	TRBD2	NA	15	TRBJ2-1	TRBV30
TGTGCCAGCAGCTTAGGGACTAGCGGGAGTGATCCCCACGAGCAGTACTTC	CASSLGTSGSDPHEQYF	TRBD2	NA	17	TRBJ2-7	TRBV11-3
TGTGCCAGCAGCCCTTGGACTAGCGGAAGCACAGATACGCAGTATTTT	CASSPWTSGSTDTQYF	TRBD2	NA	16	TRBJ2-3	TRBV14
TGCGCCAGCCAGGGACAGGGGAACACTGAAGCTTTCTTT	CASQGQGNTEAFF	TRBD1	few	13	TRBJ1-1	TRBV5-1
TGTGCTAGTGGTTTGGGCCCCACGGGACTAGGATCCGAGCAGTTCTTC	CASGLGPTGLGSEQFF	TRBD2	NA	16	TRBJ2-1	TRBV12-5
TGTGCCAGCAGCTTGTTTAGGGGTGAAAGCGATGAGCAGTTCTTC	CASSLFRGESDEQFF	NA	NA	15	TRBJ2-1	TRBV7-9
TGTGCCAGCAGCTTAGGAGCCAAGGCGGGAAACACCATATATTTT	CASSLGAKAGNTIYF	NA	NA	15	TRBJ1-3	TRBV5-4
TGTGCCAGCAGCTTGGCCCCGACAGGGGCTTCGGGGAGCAATGAGCAGTTCTTC	CASSLAPTGASGSNEQFF	TRBD1	NA	18	TRBJ2-1	TRBV5-4
TGTGCCAGCAGCTTAGCGGGACAGCCCTACGAGCAGTACTTC	CASSLAGQPYEQYF	TRBD1	NA	14	TRBJ2-7	TRBV7-9
TGCGCCAGCAGGTCTACAGGGCTAGGTAATTCACCCCTCCACTTT	CASRSTGLGNSPLHF	NA	NA	15	TRBJ1-6	TRBV10-1
TGTGCCTGGGAACCGACAGGCAACTATGGCTACACCTTC	CAWEPTGNYGYTF	NA	once	13	TRBJ1-2	TRBV30
TGTGCCAGCAGTTGGACTAGCACGAACACCGGGGAGCTGTTTTTT	CASSWTSTNTGELFF	TRBD2	NA	15	TRBJ2-2	TRBV3-1/TRBV3-2
TGTGCCAGCAGCTCTATTGCCCAGGGGAATGGCTACACCTTC	CASSSIAQGNGYTF	NA	NA	14	TRBJ1-2	TRBV7-2
TGTGCCAGCAGTTTATTTCAGGGGACCGATGGCTACACCTTC	CASSLFQGTDGYTF	NA	few	14	TRBJ1-2	TRBV28
TGCGCCAGCATGGAGGTAACCTACGAGCAGTACTTC	CASMEVTYEQYF	NA	NA	12	TRBJ2-7	TRBV10-2
TGTGCCAGCTCACCATCGGCGGGCCGCTCCTACGAGCAGTACTTC	CASSPSAGRSYEQYF	NA	once	15	TRBJ2-7	TRBV18
TGTGCCAGCAGCTCCCAGGGCCCCACCGGGGAGCTGTTTTTT	CASSSQGPTGELFF	NA	NA	14	TRBJ2-2	TRBV5-4
TGCGCCAGCAGCCACCCGCCGGGACAGGGGGCTTCGGGGCAGTTCTTC	CASSHPPGQGASGQFF	TRBD1	NA	16	TRBJ2-1	TRBV4-1
TGTGCCAGCCGCCGACTAGCGGGAGTCAATGAGCAGTTCTTC	CASRRLAGVNEQFF	TRBD2	NA	14	TRBJ2-1	TRBV2
TGCGCCAGCGGACGGACTAGCGGGTTCAATTCCTACAATGAGCAGTTCTTC	CASGRTSGFNSYNEQFF	TRBD2	NA	17	TRBJ2-1	TRBV5-1
TGTGCCAGCAGCTTAGGGGCTAGCCGTGAGACCCAGTACTTC	CASSLGASRETQYF	NA	NA	14	TRBJ2-5	TRBV7-8
TGTGCCAGCAGCTTAAGCGGCTCTCATGAGCAGTTCTTC	CASSLSGSHEQFF	NA	NA	13	TRBJ2-1	TRBV7-3
TGTGCCAGCAGCTTAGGGGGCGGGAGTAGAGGCGATGAGCAGTTCTTC	CASSLGGGSRGDEQFF	TRBD2	NA	16	TRBJ2-1	TRBV7-2
TGCGCCAGCAGCTTAGGTCCGGGGGGGACCGGGGAGCTGTTTTTT	CASSLGPGGTGELFF	TRBD2	NA	15	TRBJ2-2	TRBV5-1
TGTGCCAGCAGCTTAAGGCCGAAGAATTCACCCCTCCACTTT	CASSLRPKNSPLHF	NA	NA	14	TRBJ1-6	TRBV7-3
TGCGCCAGCAGCCCGGGGACAGGGCCTGCCTATGGCTACACCTTC	CASSPGTGPAYGYTF	TRBD1	NA	15	TRBJ1-2	TRBV5-1
TGTGCCAGCAGCCGGGGGGGGAGTATCTATGGCTACACCTTC	CASSRGGSIYGYTF	NA	NA	14	TRBJ1-2	TRBV7-2
TGTGCCAGTAGTAGAATTGGCCAGGGTGGCCAGCCCCAGCATTTT	CASSRIGQGGQPQHF	NA	NA	15	TRBJ1-5	TRBV19
TGTGCCAGCCGAAGGACAGGGGGCTACGAGCAGTACTTC	CASRRTGGYEQYF	TRBD1	NA	13	TRBJ2-7	TRBV19
TGTGCCAGCAGCCACTCTCAGGGGTCCCTGGGGGAGCTGTTTTTT	CASSHSQGSLGELFF	NA	few	15	TRBJ2-2	TRBV7-8
TGCGCCAGCAGCCAGCTACCGGGACTTTCAGGCTACGAGCAGTACTTC	CASSQLPGLSGYEQYF	NA	NA	16	TRBJ2-7	TRBV4-1
TGCGCCAGCAGCCAACAACTAGCGGGAACGTACGAGCAGTACTTC	CASSQQLAGTYEQYF	TRBD2	NA	15	TRBJ2-7	TRBV4-1
TGTGCCATCAGTGACAGGAACAATGAAAAACTGTTTTTT	CAISDRNNEKLFF	NA	NA	13	TRBJ1-4	TRBV10-3
TGCGCCAGCAGCTTTATCGGTGGTCCGGGAAGCCGCCCGAATGAAAAACTGTTTTTT	CASSFIGGPGSRPNEKLFF	NA	NA	19	TRBJ1-4	TRBV5-1
TGTGCCAGCAGCCTTCGGACAGGCAATGAGCAGTTCTTC	CASSLRTGNEQFF	TRBD1	NA	13	TRBJ2-1	TRBV5-4
TGTGCCAGCAGCTTAGGGGGACAGGGAGAGACCCAGTACTTC	CASSLGGQGETQYF	TRBD1	NA	14	TRBJ2-5	TRBV7-6
TGTGCCAGCAGCTATACTAGCGGGAGTATCAATGAGCAGTTCTTC	CASSYTSGSINEQFF	TRBD2	once	15	TRBJ2-1	TRBV9
TGTGCCAGCAGTGAAGTATGGGACAGTCGGATCCAGCAGTTCTTC	CASSEVWDSRIQQFF	TRBD1	NA	15	TRBJ2-1	TRBV6-4
TGTGCCTGGAGTACCCGGGGGGGCGGAGGCAATCAGCCCCAGCATTTT	CAWSTRGGGGNQPQHF	NA	once	16	TRBJ1-5	TRBV30
TGTGCCAGTCGACTAGCGGGATCCACAGATACGCAGTATTTT	CASRLAGSTDTQYF	TRBD2	NA	14	TRBJ2-3	TRBV28
TGTGCCAGCAGTGCAGGGGGCACACTCAATCAGCCCCAGCATTTT	CASSAGGTLNQPQHF	TRBD1	NA	15	TRBJ1-5	TRBV27
TGTGCCAGCAGCTTTGGGACAGGCGACGGTGGGGAGGCTTTCTTT	CASSFGTGDGGEAFF	TRBD1	once	15	TRBJ1-1	TRBV7-9
TGTGCCAGCAGTTACCCCACAGGGAATCCCTATGGCTACACCTTC	CASSYPTGNPYGYTF	NA	NA	15	TRBJ1-2	TRBV6-5
TGTGCCAGCAGTTTACGTCCCAGTAGCAATCAGCCCCAGCATTTT	CASSLRPSSNQPQHF	NA	NA	15	TRBJ1-5	TRBV28
TGTGCCAGCAGCTCACAGCAGGGTTTTGAAGCTTTCTTT	CASSSQQGFEAFF	NA	NA	13	TRBJ1-1	TRBV7-8
TGCAGCGTTGTGGGAGCGGGTGTTTACAATGAGCAGTTCTTC	CSVVGAGVYNEQFF	NA	NA	14	TRBJ2-1	TRBV29-1
TGTGCCAGCAGCCCGGTCGGGGTGTCCTACGAGCAGTACTTC	CASSPVGVSYEQYF	NA	NA	14	TRBJ2-7	TRBV11-2
TGTGCCAGCAGCTTGTATAGCTCCTACAATGAGCAGTTCTTC	CASSLYSSYNEQFF	NA	NA	14	TRBJ2-1	TRBV5-4
TGTGCCAGCAGTTTAGCAGGGACATCGGAAAATGAGCAGTTCTTC	CASSLAGTSENEQFF	NA	NA	15	TRBJ2-1	TRBV28
TGTGCCAGCAGCTTAGATCCCCGGGAAGGACCCCAGCATTTT	CASSLDPREGPQHF	NA	NA	14	TRBJ1-5	TRBV11-2
TGTGCCAGCAGCCACGGGGTTGGAGATACGCAGTATTTT	CASSHGVGDTQYF	NA	NA	13	TRBJ2-3	TRBV14
TGTGCCAGCAGCGTAGGGAGGGCTTGGGAAGATACGCAGTATTTT	CASSVGRAWEDTQYF	NA	NA	15	TRBJ2-3	TRBV9
TGTGCCTGGACTCCTTCTATCGGCTACACCTTC	CAWTPSIGYTF	NA	NA	11	TRBJ1-2	TRBV30
TGTGCCAGCAGCCTCACCGGGGGACTTCTCTACGAGCAGTACTTC	CASSLTGGLLYEQYF	NA	NA	15	TRBJ2-7	TRBV3-1/TRBV3-2
TGTGCCAGCAGCGTGCACGGCTCCGGGACAGGGGGAAACACCATATATTTT	CASSVHGSGTGGNTIYF	TRBD1	NA	17	TRBJ1-3	TRBV9